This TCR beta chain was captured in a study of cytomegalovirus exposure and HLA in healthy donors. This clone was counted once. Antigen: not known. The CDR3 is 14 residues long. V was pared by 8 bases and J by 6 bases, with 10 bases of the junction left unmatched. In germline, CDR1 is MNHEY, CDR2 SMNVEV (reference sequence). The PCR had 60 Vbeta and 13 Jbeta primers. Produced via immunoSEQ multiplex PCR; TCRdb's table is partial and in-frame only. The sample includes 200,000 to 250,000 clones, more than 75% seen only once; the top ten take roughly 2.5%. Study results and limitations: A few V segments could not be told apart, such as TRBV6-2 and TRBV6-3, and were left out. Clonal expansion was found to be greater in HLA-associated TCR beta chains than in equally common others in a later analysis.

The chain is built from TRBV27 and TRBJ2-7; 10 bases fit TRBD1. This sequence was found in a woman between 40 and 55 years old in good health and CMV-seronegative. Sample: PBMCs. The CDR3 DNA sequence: TGTGCCAGCGGACCGGGGACAGGGGTCGGCGAGCAGTACTTC. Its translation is CASGPGTGVGEQYF.